This T cell receptor beta chain originates from a study of regulatory T cells in long-lasting Graves disease. Study overall: Antithyroid drugs had been taken under 3 months by newly diagnosed Graves' patients. Study results and limitations: Persistent disease exhibited a predilection for TRBV28, TRBJ1-2 and TRBJ2-5.

Time point described: newly diagnosed GD, antithyroid drugs for less than 3 months. TCR sequences were obtained from RNA taken from PBMCs. CDR3 length: 14 residues. Germline CDR1 is DFQATT and CDR2 is SNEGSKA (reference sequence). The ends were cut back, 5 bases at V and 3 bases at J, with 14 bases in the middle. The authors built TCR beta libraries using iRepertoire HTBI primers and Arm-PCR of CDR3 regions. TCRdb reprocessed the multiplex PCR reads via MiXCR and lists one record per CDR3 protein. Of more than 400,000 distinct CDR3 sequences in the sample, approximately 16% were seen once. Of note for this clonotype: Its antigen remains unknown.

These data also featured in a second study, about T cells in Graves' hyperthyroidism and ophthalmopathy. That work states: Ophthalmopathy was model-predicted a median about 6.7 months pre-onset.

Sequenced material: peripheral blood mononuclear cells (PBMCs), taken at new diagnosis, from a patient treated with antithyroid drugs. The sequence was obtained from a woman aged 25-40 years with Graves disease. This chain joins TRBV20-1 and TRBJ1-5; tentative D call: TRBD1 (5 bases). In DNA form, the CDR3 reads TGCAGTGCTCCCTGGGACGGAAACAATCAGCCCCAGCATTTT. Protein product: CSAPWDGNNQPQHF.